This T cell receptor beta chain was identified during a study of blood T cell repertoires in COVID-19. Original methodology: Nucleated cell number was recorded as an estimate derived from reference gene primer amplification. Profiled with immunoSEQ multiplex PCR; TCRdb holds only in-frame clones, not every one. V, J and clone size derive from that table, while D and trimming were established from the DNA sequence. Of roughly 200,000 clones listed, over 70% were seen once; the top ten hold around 8.9%. This clone was counted only a few times. The sequence derives from a man in his forties or fifties with active or convalescent COVID-19. The sequenced sample was peripheral blood.

The CDR3 nucleotides are TGTGCCAGCAGCCCTACAGGGTGGGACACTGAAGCTTTCTTT. Translating it yields CASSPTGWDTEAFF. The V call is TRBV4-2, the J call TRBJ1-1, with a weak D call TRBD1 (6 bases). This CDR3 region has 14 residues. Germline CDR1 is LGHNA and CDR2 is YNFKEQ. V lost 4 bases and J lost 3, with 12 bases in between.